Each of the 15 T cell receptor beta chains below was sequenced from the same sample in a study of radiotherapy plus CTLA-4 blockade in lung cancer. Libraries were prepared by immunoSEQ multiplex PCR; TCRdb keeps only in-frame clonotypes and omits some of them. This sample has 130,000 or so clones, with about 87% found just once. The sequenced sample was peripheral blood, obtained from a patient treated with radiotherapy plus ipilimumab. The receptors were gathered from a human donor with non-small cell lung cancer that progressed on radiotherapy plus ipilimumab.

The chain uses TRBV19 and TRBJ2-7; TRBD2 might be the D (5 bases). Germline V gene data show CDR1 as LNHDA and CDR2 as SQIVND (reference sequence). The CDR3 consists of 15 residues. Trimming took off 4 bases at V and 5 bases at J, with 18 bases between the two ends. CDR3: CASSTRGRGMHEQYF. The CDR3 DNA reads TGTGCCAGTAGTACCCGTGGCCGGGGTATGCACGAGCAGTACTTC.

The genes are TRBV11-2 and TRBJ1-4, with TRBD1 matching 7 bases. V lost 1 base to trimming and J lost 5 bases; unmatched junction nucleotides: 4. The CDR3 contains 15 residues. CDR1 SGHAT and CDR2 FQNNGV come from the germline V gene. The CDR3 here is CASSLGGQQNEKLFF. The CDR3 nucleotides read TGTGCCAGCAGCTTAGGGGGACAGCAAAATGAAAAACTGTTTTTT.

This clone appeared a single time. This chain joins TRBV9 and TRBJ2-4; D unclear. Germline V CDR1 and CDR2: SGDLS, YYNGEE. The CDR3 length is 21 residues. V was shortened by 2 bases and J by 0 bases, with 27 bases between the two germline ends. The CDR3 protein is CASSVLPTTRLISVAKNIQYF. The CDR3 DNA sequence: TGTGCCAGCAGCGTCTTACCAACTACGCGCCTGATAAGTGTAGCCAAAAACATTCAGTACTTC.

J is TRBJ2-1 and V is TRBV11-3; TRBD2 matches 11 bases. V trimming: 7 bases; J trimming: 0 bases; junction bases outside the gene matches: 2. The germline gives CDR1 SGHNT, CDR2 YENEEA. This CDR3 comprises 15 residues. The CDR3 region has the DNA TGTGCCAGCACTAGCGGGAGGATCTCCTACAATGAGCAGTTCTTC. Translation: CASTSGRISYNEQFF.

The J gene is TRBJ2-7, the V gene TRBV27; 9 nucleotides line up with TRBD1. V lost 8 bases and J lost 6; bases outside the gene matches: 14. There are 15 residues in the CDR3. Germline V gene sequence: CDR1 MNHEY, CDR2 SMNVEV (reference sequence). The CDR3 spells CASAGQGSFLTEQYF. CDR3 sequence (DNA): TGTGCCAGCGCGGGACAGGGTAGCTTCCTTACCGAGCAGTACTTC.

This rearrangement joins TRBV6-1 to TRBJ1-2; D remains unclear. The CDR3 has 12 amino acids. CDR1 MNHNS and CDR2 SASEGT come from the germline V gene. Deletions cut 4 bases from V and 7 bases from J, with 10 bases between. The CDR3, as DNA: TGTGCCAGCAGTGTCATGGAGGTTGGCTACACCTTC. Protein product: CASSVMEVGYTF.

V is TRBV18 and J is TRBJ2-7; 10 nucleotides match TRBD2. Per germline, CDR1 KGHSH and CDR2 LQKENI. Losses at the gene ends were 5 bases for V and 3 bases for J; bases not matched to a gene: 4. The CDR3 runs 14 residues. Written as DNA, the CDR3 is TGTGCCAGCTCATCTAGCGGGGGAAACTACGAGCAGTACTTC. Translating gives CASSSSGGNYEQYF.

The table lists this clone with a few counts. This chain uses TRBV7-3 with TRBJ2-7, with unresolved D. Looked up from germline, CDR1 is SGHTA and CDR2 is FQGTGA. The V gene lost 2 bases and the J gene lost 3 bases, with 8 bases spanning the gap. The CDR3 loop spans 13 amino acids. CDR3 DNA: TGTGCCAGCAGCTTAGGCGGCGGCTACGAGCAGTACTTC. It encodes CASSLGGGYEQYF.

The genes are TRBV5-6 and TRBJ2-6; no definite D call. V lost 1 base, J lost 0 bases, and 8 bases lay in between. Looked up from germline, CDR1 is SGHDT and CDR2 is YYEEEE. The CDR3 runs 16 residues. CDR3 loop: CASSLRQTSGANVLTF. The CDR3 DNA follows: TGTGCCAGCAGCTTGCGGCAGACCTCTGGGGCCAACGTCCTGACTTTC.

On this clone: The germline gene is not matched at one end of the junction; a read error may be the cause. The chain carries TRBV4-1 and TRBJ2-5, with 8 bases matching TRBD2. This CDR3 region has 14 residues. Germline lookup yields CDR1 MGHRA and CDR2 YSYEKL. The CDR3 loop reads CASSQDGTSETQYF. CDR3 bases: TGCGCCAGCAGTCAAGACGGGACTAGTGAGACCCAGTACTTC.

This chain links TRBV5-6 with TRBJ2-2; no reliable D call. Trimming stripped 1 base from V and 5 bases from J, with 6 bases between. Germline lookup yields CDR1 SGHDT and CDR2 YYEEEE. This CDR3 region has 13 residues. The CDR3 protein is CASSLPYTGELFF. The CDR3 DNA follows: TGTGCCAGCAGCTTGCCTTATACCGGGGAGCTGTTTTTT. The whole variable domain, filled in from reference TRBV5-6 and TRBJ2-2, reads DAGVTQSPTHLIKTRGQQVTLRCSPKSGHDTVSWYQQALGQGPQFIFQYYEEEERQRGNFPDRFSGHQFPNYSSELNVNALLLGDSALYLCASSLPYTGELFFGEGSRLTVL.

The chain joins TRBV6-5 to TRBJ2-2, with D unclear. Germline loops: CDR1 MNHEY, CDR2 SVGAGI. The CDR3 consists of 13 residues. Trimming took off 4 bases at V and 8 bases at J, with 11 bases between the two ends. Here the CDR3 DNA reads TGTGCCAGCAGTTCGCGGAACGGAGGGGAGCTGTTTTTT. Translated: CASSSRNGGELFF.

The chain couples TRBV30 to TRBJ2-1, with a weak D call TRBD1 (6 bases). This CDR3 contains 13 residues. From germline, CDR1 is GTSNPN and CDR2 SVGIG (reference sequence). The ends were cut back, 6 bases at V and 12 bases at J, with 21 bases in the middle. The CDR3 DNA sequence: TGTGCCTGCTGGGGGCCCCGGGAAGGTTTGCAGTTCTTC. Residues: CACWGPREGLQFF.

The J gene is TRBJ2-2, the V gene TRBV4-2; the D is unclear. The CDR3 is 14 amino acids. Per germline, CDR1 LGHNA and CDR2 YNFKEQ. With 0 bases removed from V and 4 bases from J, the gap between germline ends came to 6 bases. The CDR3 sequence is CASSQDPGTGELFF. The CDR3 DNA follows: TGTGCCAGCAGCCAAGACCCCGGCACCGGGGAGCTGTTTTTT.

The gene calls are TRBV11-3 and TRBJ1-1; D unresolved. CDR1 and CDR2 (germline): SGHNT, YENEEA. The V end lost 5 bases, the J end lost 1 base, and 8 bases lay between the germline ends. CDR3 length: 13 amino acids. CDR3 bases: TGTGCCAGCAGCCGAGGAGGGAACACTGAAGCTTTCTTT. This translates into CASSRGGNTEAFF.